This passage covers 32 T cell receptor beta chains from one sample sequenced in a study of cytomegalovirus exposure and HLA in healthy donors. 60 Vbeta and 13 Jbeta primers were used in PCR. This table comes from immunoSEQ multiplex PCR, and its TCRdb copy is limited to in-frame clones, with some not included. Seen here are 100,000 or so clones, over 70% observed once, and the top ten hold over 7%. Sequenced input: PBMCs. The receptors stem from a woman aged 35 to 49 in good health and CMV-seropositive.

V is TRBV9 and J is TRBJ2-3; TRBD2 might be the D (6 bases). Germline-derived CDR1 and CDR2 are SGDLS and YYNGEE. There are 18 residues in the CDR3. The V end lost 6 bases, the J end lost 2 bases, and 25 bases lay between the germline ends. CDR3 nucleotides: TGTGCCAGCACCCCGAGCCGGAGGGGCCGTGGGGCCACAGATACGCAGTATTTT. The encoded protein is CASTPSRRGRGATDTQYF.

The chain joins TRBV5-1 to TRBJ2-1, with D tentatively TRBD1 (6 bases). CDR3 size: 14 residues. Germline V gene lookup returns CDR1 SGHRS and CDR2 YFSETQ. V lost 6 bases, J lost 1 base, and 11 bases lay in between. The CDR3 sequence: CASTPGTSYNEQFF. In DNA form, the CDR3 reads TGCGCCAGCACCCCCGGGACATCCTACAATGAGCAGTTCTTC.

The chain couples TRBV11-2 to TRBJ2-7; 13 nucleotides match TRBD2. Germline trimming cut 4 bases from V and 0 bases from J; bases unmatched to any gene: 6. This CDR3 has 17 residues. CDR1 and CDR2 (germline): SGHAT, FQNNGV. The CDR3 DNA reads TGTGCCAGCAGCTGGACTAGCGGGGGCCCAAGCTCCTACGAGCAGTACTTC. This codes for CASSWTSGGPSSYEQYF.

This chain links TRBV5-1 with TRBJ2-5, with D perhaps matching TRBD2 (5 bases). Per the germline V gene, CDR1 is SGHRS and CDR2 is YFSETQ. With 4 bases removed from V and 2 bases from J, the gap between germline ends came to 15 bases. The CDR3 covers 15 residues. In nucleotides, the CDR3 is TGCGCCAGCAGCCCTTACACAGCGGCACAAGAGACCCAGTACTTC. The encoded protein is CASSPYTAAQETQYF.

The chain's CDR3 is CSVEKSPGASGSGSTDTQYF. CDR3 nucleotide sequence: TGCAGCGTTGAAAAGTCGCCGGGGGCTAGCGGGAGTGGATCCACAGATACGCAGTATTTT. This chain joins TRBV29-1 and TRBJ2-3; TRBD2 aligns across 10 bases. Germline CDR1 is SQVTM and CDR2 is ANQGSEA. V lost 2 bases to trimming and J lost 2 bases; unmatched junction nucleotides: 19. The CDR3 covers 20 residues.

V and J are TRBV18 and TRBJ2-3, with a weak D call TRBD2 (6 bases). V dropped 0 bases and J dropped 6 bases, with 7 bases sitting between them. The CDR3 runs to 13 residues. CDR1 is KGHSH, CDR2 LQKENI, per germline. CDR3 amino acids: CASSPPGTDTQYF. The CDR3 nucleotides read TGTGCCAGCTCACCACCAGGGACTGATACGCAGTATTTT. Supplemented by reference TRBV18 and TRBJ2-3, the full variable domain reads NAGVMQNPRHLVRRRGQEARLRCSPMKGHSHVYWYRQLPEEGLKFMVYLQKENIIDESGMPKERFSAEFPKEGPSILRIQQVVRGDSAAYFCASSPPGTDTQYFGPGTRLTVL.

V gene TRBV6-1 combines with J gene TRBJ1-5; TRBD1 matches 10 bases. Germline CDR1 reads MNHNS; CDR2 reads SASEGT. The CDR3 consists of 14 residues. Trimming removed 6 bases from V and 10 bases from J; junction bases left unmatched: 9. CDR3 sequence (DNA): TGTGCCAGCAGCGGGGGGACAGGGGTTTCTCCCCAGCATTTT. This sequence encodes CASSGGTGVSPQHF.

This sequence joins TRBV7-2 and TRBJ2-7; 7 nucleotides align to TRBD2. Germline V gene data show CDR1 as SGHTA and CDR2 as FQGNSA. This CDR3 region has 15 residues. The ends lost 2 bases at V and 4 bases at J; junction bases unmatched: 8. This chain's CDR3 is CASSLMAGVMYEQYF. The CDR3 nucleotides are TGTGCCAGCAGCTTAATGGCGGGAGTGATGTACGAGCAGTACTTC.

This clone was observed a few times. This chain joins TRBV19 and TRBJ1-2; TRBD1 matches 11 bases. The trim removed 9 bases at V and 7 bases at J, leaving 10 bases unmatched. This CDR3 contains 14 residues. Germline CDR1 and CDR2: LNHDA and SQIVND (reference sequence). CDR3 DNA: TGTGCCAGCCAGCTAGTCGGACAGGGGGCTGGCTACACCTTC. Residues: CASQLVGQGAGYTF.

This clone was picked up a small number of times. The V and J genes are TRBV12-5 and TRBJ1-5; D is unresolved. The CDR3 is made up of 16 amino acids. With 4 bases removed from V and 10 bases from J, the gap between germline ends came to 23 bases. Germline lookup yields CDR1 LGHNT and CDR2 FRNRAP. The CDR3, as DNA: TGTGCTAGTGGTTCTTCCTGGAGCGGCGAGGGCACACCCCAGCATTTT. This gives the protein CASGSSWSGEGTPQHF.

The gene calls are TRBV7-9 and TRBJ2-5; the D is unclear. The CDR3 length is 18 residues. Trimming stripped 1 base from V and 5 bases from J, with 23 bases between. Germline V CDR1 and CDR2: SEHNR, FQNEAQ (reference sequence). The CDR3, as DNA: TGTGCCAGCAGCTTAGAGCCGCTCGGTCGTAGCCTTTGGGAGACCCAGTACTTC. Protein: CASSLEPLGRSLWETQYF.

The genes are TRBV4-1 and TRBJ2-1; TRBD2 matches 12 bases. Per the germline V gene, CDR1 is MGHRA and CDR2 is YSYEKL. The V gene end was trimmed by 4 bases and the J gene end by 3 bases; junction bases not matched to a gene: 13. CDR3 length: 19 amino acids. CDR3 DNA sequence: TGCGCCAGCAGCCGTCCTCGACTAGCGGGAGTAGTAGTCTACAATGAGCAGTTCTTC. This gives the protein CASSRPRLAGVVVYNEQFF.

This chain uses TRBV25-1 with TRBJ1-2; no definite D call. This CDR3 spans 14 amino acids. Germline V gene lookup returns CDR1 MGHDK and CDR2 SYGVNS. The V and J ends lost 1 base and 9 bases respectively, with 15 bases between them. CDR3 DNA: TGTGCCAGCAGTGAATTCGGGGAGGGCCTAAGCTACACCTTC. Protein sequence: CASSEFGEGLSYTF.

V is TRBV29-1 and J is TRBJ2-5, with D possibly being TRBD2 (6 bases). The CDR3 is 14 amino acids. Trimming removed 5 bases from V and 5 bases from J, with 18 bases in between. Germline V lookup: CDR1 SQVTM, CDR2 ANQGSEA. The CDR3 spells CSVHVRGLGETQYF. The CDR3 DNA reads TGCAGCGTTCATGTCCGGGGACTTGGGGAGACCCAGTACTTC.

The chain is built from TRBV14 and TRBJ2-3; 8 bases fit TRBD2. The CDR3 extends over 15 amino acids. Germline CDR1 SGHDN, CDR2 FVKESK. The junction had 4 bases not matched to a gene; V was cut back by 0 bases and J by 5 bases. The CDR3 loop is CASSQDGRAIDTQYF. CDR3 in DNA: TGTGCCAGCAGCCAAGACGGGAGGGCCATAGATACGCAGTATTTT.

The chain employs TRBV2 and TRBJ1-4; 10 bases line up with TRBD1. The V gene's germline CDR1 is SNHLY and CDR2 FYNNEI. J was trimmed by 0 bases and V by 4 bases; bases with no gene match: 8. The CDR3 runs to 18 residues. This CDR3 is CASSVPRDRGSTNEKLFF. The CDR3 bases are TGTGCCAGCAGTGTCCCCCGGGACAGGGGTTCAACTAATGAAAAACTGTTTTTT.

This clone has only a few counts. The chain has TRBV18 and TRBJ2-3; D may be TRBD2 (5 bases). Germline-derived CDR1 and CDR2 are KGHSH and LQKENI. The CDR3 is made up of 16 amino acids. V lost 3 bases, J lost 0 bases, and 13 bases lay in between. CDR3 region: CASSPRTVFSTDTQYF. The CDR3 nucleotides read TGTGCCAGCTCACCGCGGACTGTCTTTAGCACAGATACGCAGTATTTT.

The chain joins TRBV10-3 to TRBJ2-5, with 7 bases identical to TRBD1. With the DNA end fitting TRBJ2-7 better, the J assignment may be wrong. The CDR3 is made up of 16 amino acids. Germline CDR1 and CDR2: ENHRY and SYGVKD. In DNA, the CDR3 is TGTGCCATCAGTGAGTCTCGAGACAGGGACCTCTACGAGCAGTACTTC. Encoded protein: CAISESRDRDLYEQYF.

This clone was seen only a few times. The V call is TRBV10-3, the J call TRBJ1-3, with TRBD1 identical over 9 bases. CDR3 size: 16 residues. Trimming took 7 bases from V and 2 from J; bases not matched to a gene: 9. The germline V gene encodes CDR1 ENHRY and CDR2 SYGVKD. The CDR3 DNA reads TGTGCCATCACCAGGGGGGACAGGGCGGCTGGAAACACCATATATTTT. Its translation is CAITRGDRAAGNTIYF.

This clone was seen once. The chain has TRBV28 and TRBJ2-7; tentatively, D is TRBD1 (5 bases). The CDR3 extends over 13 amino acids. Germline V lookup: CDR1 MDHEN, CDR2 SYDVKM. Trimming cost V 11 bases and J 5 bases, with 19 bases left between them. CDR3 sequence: CAARGAGSDEQYF. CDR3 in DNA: TGTGCCGCCAGAGGAGCAGGGTCCGACGAGCAGTACTTC.

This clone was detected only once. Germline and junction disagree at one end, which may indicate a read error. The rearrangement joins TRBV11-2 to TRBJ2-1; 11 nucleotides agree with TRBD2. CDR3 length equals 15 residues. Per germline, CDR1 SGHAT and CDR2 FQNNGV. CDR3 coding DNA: TGTACCAGCAGTCAACTAGCGGGGGACTACAATGAGCAGTTCTTC. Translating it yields CTSSQLAGDYNEQFF.

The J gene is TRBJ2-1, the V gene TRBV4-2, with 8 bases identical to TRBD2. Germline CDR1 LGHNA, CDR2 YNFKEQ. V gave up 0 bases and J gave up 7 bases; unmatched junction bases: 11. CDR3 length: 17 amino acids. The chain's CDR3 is CASSQDSSGGPGNEQFF. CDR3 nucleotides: TGTGCCAGCAGCCAAGATTCATCGGGGGGGCCGGGGAATGAGCAGTTCTTC.

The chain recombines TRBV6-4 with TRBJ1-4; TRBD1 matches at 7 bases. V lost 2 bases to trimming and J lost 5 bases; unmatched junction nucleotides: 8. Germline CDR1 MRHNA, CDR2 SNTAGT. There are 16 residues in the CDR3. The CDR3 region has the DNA TGTGCCAGCAGTGACAGCTCCGGGACAGCAAATGAAAAACTGTTTTTT. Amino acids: CASSDSSGTANEKLFF.

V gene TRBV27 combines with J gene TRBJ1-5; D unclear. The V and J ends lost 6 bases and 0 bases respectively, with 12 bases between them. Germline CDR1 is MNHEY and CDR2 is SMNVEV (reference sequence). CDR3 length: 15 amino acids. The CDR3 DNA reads TGTGCCAGCAGAAGTTTTAGAGATAGCAATCAGCCCCAGCATTTT. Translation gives CASRSFRDSNQPQHF.

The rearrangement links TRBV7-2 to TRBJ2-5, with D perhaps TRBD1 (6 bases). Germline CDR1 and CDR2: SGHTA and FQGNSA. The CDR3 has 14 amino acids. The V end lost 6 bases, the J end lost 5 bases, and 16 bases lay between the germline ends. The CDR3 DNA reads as TGTGCCAGCAGTCAATTAGGGGGTTGGGAGACCCAGTACTTC. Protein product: CASSQLGGWETQYF. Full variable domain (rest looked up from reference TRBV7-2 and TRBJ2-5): GAGVSQSPSNKVTEKGKDVELRCDPISGHTALYWYRQSLGQGLEFLIYFQGNSAPDKSGLPSDRFSAERTGGSVSTLTIQRTQQEDSAVYLCASSQLGGWETQYFGPGTRLLVL.

This CDR3 reads CASSIPRQGAGETQYF. The CDR3 DNA reads as TGTGCCAGTAGTATACCCCGACAGGGGGCGGGAGAGACCCAGTACTTC. The V call is TRBV19, the J call TRBJ2-5; 10 nucleotides align to TRBD1. With 2 bases clipped from V and 4 bases from J, the junction kept 7 bases outside the gene matches. This CDR3 has 16 amino acids. Germline V gene sequence: CDR1 LNHDA, CDR2 SQIVND (reference sequence).

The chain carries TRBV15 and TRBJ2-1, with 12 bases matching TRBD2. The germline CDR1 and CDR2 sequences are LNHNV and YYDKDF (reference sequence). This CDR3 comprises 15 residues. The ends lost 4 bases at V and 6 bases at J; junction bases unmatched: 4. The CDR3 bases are TGTGCCACCAGCACTAGGACTAGCGGGGTCAATGAGCAGTTCTTC. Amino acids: CATSTRTSGVNEQFF.

Written as DNA, the CDR3 is TGCGCCAGCAGCTATTACCCTAGCGGGAGCTACAATGAGCAGTTCTTC. Its translation: CASSYYPSGSYNEQFF. This rearrangement joins TRBV4-1 to TRBJ2-1, with 10 bases fitting TRBD2. The CDR3 extends over 16 amino acids. With V trimmed by 5 bases and J by 3 bases, 7 bases remained unmatched. Germline V gene sequence: CDR1 MGHRA, CDR2 YSYEKL.

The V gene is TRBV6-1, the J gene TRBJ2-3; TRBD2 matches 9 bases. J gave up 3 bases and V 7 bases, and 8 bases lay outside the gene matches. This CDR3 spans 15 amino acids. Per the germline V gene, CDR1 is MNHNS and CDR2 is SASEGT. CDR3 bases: TGTGCCAGCACCCCTGCGGGGGGGGATACAGATACGCAGTATTTT. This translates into CASTPAGGDTDTQYF.

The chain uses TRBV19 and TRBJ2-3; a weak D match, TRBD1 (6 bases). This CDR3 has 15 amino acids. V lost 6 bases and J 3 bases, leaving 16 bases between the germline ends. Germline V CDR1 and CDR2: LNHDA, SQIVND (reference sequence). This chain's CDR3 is CASRGLGAGTDTQYF. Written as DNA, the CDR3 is TGTGCCAGTAGGGGTCTGGGGGCTGGGACAGATACGCAGTATTTT.

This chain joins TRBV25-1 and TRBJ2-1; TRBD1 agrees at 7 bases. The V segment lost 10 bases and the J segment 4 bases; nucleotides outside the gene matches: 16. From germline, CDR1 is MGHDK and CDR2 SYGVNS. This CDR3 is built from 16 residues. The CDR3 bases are TGTGCCACCTTAGGAAGAGACAGGGTACGATACAATGAGCAGTTCTTC. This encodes CATLGRDRVRYNEQFF.

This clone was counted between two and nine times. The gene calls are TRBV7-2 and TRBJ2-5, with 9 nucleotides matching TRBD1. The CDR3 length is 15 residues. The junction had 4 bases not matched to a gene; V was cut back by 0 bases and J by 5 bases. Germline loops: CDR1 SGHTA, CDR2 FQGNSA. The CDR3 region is CASSLAGTGSETQYF. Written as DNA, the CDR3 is TGTGCCAGCAGCTTAGCCGGGACAGGGTCGGAGACCCAGTACTTC.